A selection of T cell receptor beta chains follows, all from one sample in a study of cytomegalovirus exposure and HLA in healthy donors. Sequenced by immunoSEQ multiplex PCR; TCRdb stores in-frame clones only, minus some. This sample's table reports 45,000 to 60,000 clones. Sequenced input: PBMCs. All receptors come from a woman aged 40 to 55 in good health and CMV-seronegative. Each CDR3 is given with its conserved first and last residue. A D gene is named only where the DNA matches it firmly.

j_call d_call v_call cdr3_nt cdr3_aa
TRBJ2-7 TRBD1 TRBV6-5 TGTGCCAGCAGTTCGGGACAGGGAACCCACGAGCAGTACTTC CASSSGQGTHEQYF
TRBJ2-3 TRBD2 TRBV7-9 TGTGCCAGCAGCTTGGGGACTAGCGGGCCCGCAGGGTCGCAGTATTTT CASSLGTSGPAGSQYF
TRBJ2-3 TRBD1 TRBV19 TGTGCCAGTAGTAAGACAGGGGCGGGCACAGATACGCAGTATTTT CASSKTGAGTDTQYF
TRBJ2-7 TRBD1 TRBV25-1 TGTGCCAGCAGTCCCGGGACAGGGAGGAACGAGCAGTACTTC CASSPGTGRNEQYF
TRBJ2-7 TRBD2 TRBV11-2 TGTGCCAGCAGCCCTCGGACTAGCGGGACACTTTTACACGAGCAGTACTTC CASSPRTSGTLLHEQYF
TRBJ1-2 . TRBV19 TGTGCCAGTAGTCACGGACAGATCTATGGCTACACCTTC CASSHGQIYGYTF
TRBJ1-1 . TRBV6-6 TGTGCCAGCAGTCCGACAGTGAACACTGAAGCTTTCTTT CASSPTVNTEAFF
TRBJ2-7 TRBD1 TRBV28 TGTGCCAGCAGCGACAGGGGGAGCTCCTACGAGCAGTACTTC CASSDRGSSYEQYF
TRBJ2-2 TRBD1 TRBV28 TGTGCCAGCAGTGGGGGACAGGGATGGACCGGGGAGCTGTTTTTT CASSGGQGWTGELFF
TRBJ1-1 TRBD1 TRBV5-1 TGCGCCAGCAGCAAGGACCCGGGACAGGGGTACACTGAAGCTTTCTTT CASSKDPGQGYTEAFF